This T cell receptor beta chain was sequenced for a study of PD-L1 blockade in urothelial cancer. Broader study findings: At the 3-week point, tumor-associated blood clones expanded more in durable-benefit patients.

The protocol was immunoSEQ multiplex PCR, while the TCRdb copy is restricted to in-frame clones and leaves out a portion. In the table there are 25,000 to 30,000 clones, around 80% of which are singletons. Comments on this clone: Antigen: not known.

Deletions cut 4 bases from V and 1 base from J, with 10 bases between. There are 14 residues in the CDR3. Germline CDR1 reads KGHSH; CDR2 reads LQKENI. Urothelial carcinoma, locally advanced or metastatic, affected the patients. Sample numbers ranged from 1 to 8 per patient, encompassing pretreatment and on-treatment collections. The sample consisted of PBMCs, taken around atezolizumab (anti-PD-L1) treatment. The sequence was collected from a man between 45 and 60 years old with urothelial cancer. V and J are TRBV18 and TRBJ1-1; D might be TRBD1 (6 bases). The CDR3 loop reads CASSHGQKNTEAFF. DNA of the CDR3: TGTGCCAGCTCACACGGACAGAAGAACACTGAAGCTTTCTTT. Filled out from reference TRBV18 and TRBJ1-1, the complete variable domain reads NAGVMQNPRHLVRRRGQEARLRCSPMKGHSHVYWYRQLPEEGLKFMVYLQKENIIDESGMPKERFSAEFPKEGPSILRIQQVVRGDSAAYFCASSHGQKNTEAFFGQGTRLTVV.